Described below is a single TCR beta chain sequence and its context. The antigen is unknown. The V segment lost 7 bases and the J segment 4 bases; nucleotides outside the gene matches: 8. The CDR3 contains 14 residues. Germline values: CDR1 SGHTA, CDR2 FQGNSA. The sample originates from a study of shared clonotypes between healthy human individuals. Across the study: CD4 naive and memory got three plates each, CD8 naive two, CD8 memory one. Whole-study results and caveats: Despite large depth, sorted-subset datasets appeared incompletely sequenced.

Repertoires were generated with immunoSEQ multiplex PCR, while TCRdb's copy carries only in-frame clones and drops some. Of approximately 2,300,000 clones in the sample, 92% are singletons; the top ten hold around 0.38%. Donors, healthy HIV-negative adults, lacked recent acute infections or vaccinations. Sequencing was performed on naive CD4+ T cells from PBMCs. The subset: CD45RA+ positively selected. This TCR was recovered from a man between 18 and 29 years old in good health. Some clones in this sample may be carry-over from other donors' samples. This chain joins TRBV7-2 and TRBJ1-1; 8 bases agree with TRBD1. CDR3 in amino acids: CASNEDRAITEAFF. In DNA, the CDR3 is TGTGCCAGCAACGAGGACAGGGCAATCACTGAAGCTTTCTTT.